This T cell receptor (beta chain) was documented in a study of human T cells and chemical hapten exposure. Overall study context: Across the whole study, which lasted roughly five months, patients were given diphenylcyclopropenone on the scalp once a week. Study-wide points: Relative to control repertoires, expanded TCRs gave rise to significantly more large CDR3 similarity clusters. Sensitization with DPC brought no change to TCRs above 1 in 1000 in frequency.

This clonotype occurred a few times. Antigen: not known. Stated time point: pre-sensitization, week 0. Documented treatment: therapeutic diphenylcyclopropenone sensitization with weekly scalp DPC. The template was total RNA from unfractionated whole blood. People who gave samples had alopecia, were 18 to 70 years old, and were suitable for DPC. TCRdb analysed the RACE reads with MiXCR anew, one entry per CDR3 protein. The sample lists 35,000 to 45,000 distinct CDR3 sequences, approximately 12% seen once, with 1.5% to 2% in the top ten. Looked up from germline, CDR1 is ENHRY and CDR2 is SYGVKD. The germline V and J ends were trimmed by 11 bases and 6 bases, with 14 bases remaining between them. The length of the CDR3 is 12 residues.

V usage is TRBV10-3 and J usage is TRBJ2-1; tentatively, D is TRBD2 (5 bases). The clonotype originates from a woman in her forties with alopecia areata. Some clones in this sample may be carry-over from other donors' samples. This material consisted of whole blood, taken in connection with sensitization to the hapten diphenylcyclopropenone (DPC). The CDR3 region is CAASPLGNEQFF. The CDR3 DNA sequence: TGTGCCGCTAGCCCCTTAGGCAATGAGCAGTTCTTC.